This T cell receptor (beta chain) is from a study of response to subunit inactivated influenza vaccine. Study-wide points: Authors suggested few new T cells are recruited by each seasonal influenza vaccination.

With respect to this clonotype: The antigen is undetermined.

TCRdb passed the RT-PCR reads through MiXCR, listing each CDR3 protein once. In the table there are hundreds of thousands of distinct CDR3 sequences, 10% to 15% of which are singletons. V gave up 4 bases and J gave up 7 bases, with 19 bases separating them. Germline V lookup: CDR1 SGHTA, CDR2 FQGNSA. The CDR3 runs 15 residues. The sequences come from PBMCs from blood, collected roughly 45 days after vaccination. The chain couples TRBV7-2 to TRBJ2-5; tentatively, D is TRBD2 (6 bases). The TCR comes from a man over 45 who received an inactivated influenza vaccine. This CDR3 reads CASSWGDGHSGTQYF. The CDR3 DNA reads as TGTGCCAGCAGCTGGGGGGACGGACACTCAGGGACCCAGTACTTC.